Below are 10 T cell receptor beta chains sequenced from a single sample in a study of metastatic and nonmetastatic thyroid tumors. Before thyroid surgery, none of the patients had received any treatment. TCRdb reanalyzed the PCR reads with MiXCR. The table records 15,000 to 20,000 clones, roughly 21% of them present only once. The sequencing input was adjacent normal tissue. The source is a female donor with papillary thyroid cancer or a benign thyroid nodule (not recorded which). Some clones in this sample may be carry-over from other donors' samples.

J is TRBJ2-5 and V is TRBV25-1; D call uncertain. In germline, CDR1 is MGHDK, CDR2 SYGVNS. The CDR3 has 14 amino acids. Trimming left V 9 bases short and J 5 bases short, with 19 bases between. CDR3: CASSSAGCGETQYF. CDR3 bases: TGTGCCAGTAGTTCCGCTGGGTGTGGGGAGACCCAGTACTTC.

The V call is TRBV19, the J call TRBJ1-2, with a weak D call TRBD1 (6 bases). This CDR3 has 16 residues. The germline gives CDR1 LNHDA, CDR2 SQIVND (reference sequence). Trimming left V 3 bases short and J 2 bases short, with 16 bases between. CDR3 bases: TGTGCCAGTAGTATCAGCGCAGGGGCCCGGAACTATGGCTACACCTTC. Translating it yields CASSISAGARNYGYTF.

There are many counts of this clone. A single base separates this from a much larger clone, so it may be a read error. This chain connects TRBV6-6 to TRBJ2-1; D is ambiguous. The CDR3 sequence is 11 residues long. The V end was cut by 2 bases, the J end by 5 bases, with 1 base between. From germline, CDR1 is MNHNY and CDR2 SVGAGI (reference sequence). CDR3 sequence (DNA): TGTGCCAGCAGTTACGACAATGAGCAGTTCTTC. Protein: CASSYDNEQFF.

This clone has just a few counts. This chain uses TRBV24-1 with TRBJ2-2; D gene uncertain. V lost 4 bases and J 6 bases, leaving 17 bases between the germline ends. There are 16 residues in the CDR3. Per germline, CDR1 KGHDR and CDR2 SFDVKD. Here the CDR3 DNA reads TGTGCCACCAGTGACCCCGGTACAGCGTTTTCCGGGGAGCTGTTTTTT. Amino acid sequence: CATSDPGTAFSGELFF.

The chain joins TRBV4-2 to TRBJ2-1; the match to TRBD2 covers 11 bases. The ends lost 5 bases at V and 8 bases at J; junction bases unmatched: 11. The CDR3 sequence is 16 residues long. Germline lookup yields CDR1 LGHNA and CDR2 YNFKEQ. DNA for the CDR3: TGTGCCAGCAGCAAAGGTCCCGTACTAGCGGGAGATGAGCAGTTCTTC. Translated: CASSKGPVLAGDEQFF.

This clone is medium-sized (0.01 to 0.1%) within its sample. The rearrangement links TRBV15 to TRBJ2-7; D unresolved. Per the germline V gene, CDR1 is LNHNV and CDR2 is YYDKDF (reference sequence). Trimming shortened V by 2 bases and J by 0 bases, and 14 bases separated the two germline ends. The CDR3 sequence is 16 residues long. The CDR3 coding sequence is TGTGCCACCAGCAGACCCCGCGTCGGGCCCTCCTACGAGCAGTACTTC. This sequence encodes CATSRPRVGPSYEQYF.

A word on this clone: The same CDR3 also results from other DNA sequences found in this sample. The V gene is TRBV5-1, the J gene TRBJ1-6; D is possibly TRBD1 (6 bases). CDR3 length: 15 residues. Germline V gene lookup returns CDR1 SGHRS and CDR2 YFSETQ. V lost 4 bases to trimming and J lost 13 bases, with 21 bases between them. The CDR3 DNA is TGCGCCAGCAGCAGCCGGGAAGCGGGGACATCGCCCCTCCACTTT. Amino acids: CASSSREAGTSPLHF.

The chain carries TRBV6-5 and TRBJ2-1; D is unclear. The CDR3 contains 15 residues. Germline loops: CDR1 MNHEY, CDR2 SVGAGI. The V end was cut by 0 bases, the J end by 5 bases, with 11 bases between. In DNA, the CDR3 is TGTGCCAGCAGTTACTCCCGGGTTTACGACAATGAGCAGTTCTTC. Translating it yields CASSYSRVYDNEQFF.

This chain uses TRBV11-2 with TRBJ2-7; no firm D call. Germline CDR1 reads SGHAT; CDR2 reads FQNNGV. V shed 5 bases and J shed 8 bases, with 13 bases lying between them. The CDR3 is 12 residues long. The CDR3 DNA follows: TGTGCCAGCAGCCTCGTCGGTGCCCAGCAGTACTTC. This gives the protein CASSLVGAQQYF.

This clone is judged medium-sized (0.01 to 0.1%). J is TRBJ2-1 and V is TRBV24-1; TRBD2 agrees at 14 bases. V gave up 6 bases and J gave up 9 bases; unmatched junction bases: 3. The CDR3 sequence is 14 residues long. The V gene's germline CDR1 is KGHDR and CDR2 SFDVKD. CDR3 sequence (DNA): TGTGCCACCAGTAAGGGGACTAGCGGGAGTGAGCAGTTCTTC. It specifies CATSKGTSGSEQFF.